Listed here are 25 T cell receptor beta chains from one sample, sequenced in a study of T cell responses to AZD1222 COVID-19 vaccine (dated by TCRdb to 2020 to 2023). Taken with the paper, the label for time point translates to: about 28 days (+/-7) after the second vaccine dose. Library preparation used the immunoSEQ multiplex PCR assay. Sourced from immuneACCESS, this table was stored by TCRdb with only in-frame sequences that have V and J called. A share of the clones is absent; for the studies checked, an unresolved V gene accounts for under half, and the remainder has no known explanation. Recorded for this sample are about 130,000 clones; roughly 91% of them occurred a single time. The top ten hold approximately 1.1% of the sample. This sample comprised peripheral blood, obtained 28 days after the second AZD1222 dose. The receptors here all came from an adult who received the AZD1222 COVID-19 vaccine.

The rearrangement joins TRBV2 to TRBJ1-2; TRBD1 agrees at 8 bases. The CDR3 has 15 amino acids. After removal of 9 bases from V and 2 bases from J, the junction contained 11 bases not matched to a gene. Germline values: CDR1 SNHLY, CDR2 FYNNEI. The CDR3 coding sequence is TGTGCCAGACACAGGGGGGCAGGGGGGAACTATGGCTACACCTTC. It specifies CARHRGAGGNYGYTF.

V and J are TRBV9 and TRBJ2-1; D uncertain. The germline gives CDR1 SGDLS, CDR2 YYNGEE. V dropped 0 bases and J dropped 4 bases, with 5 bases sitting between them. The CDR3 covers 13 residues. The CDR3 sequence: CASSVGRYNEQFF. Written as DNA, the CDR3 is TGTGCCAGCAGCGTAGGGCGGTACAATGAGCAGTTCTTC.

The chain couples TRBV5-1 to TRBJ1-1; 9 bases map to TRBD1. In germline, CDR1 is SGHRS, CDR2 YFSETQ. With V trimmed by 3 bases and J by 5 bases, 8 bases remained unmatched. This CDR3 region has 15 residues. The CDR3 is CASSSIPGQGTEAFF. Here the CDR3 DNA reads TGCGCCAGCAGCTCGATACCGGGACAGGGTACTGAAGCTTTCTTT.

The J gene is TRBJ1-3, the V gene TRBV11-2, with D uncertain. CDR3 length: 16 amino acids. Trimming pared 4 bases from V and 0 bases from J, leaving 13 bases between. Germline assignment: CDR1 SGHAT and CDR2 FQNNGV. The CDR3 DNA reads TGTGCCAGCAGCTCGATCCGGGCCTACTCTGGAAACACCATATATTTT. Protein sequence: CASSSIRAYSGNTIYF.

Here the CDR3 reads CASRSTASSGRTIWGSYNEQFF. The CDR3 DNA reads TGTGCCAGCCGTTCAACGGCCTCTAGCGGGAGGACCATATGGGGGTCCTACAATGAGCAGTTCTTC. This chain links TRBV21-1 with TRBJ2-1; TRBD2, the D gene given by the table, was not confirmed from the DNA. TRBV21-1 is recorded as a pseudogene. The CDR3 has 22 residues.

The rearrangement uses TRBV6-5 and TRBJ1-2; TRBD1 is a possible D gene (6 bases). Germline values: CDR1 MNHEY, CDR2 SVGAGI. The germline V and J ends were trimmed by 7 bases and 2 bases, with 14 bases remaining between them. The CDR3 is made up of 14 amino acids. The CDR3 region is CASTRPGHNYGYTF. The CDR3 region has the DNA TGTGCCAGCACTCGACCGGGACACAACTATGGCTACACCTTC.

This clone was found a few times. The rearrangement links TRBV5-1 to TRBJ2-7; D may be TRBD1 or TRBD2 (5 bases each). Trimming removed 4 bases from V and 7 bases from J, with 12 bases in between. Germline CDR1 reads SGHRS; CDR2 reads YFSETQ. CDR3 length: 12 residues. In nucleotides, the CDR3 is TGCGCCAGCAGCGATGGGACGTGGGAGCAGTACTTC. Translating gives CASSDGTWEQYF.

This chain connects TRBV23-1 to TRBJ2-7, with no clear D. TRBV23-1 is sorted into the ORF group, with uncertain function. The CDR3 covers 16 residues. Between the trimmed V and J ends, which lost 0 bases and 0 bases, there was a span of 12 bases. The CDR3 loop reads CASSQSNGPSSYEQYF. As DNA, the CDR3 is TGCGCCAGCAGTCAATCGAACGGGCCAAGCTCCTACGAGCAGTACTTC.

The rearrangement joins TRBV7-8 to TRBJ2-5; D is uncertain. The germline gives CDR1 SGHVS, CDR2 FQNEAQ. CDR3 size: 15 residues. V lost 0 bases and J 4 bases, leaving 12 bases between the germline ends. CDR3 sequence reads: CASSLAMAAPETQYF. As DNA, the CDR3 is TGTGCCAGCAGCTTAGCCATGGCGGCGCCAGAGACCCAGTACTTC.

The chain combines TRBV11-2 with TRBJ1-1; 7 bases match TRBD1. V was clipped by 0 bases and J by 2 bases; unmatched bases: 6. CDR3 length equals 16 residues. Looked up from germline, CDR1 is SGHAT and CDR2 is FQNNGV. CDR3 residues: CASSLDRGQLNTEAFF. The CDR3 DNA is TGTGCCAGCAGCTTAGACAGGGGACAGCTTAACACTGAAGCTTTCTTT.

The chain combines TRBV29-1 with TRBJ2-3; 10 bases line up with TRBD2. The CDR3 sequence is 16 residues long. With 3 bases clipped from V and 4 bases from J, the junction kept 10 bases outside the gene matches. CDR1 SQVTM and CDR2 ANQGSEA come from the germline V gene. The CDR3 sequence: CSVEGGRTSGADTQYF. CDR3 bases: TGCAGCGTTGAGGGTGGCCGGACTAGCGGCGCAGATACGCAGTATTTT.

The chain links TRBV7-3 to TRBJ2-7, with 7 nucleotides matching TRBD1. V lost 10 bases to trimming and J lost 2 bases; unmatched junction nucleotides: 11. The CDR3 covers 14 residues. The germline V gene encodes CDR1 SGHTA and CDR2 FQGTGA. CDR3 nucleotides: TGTGCCACACACGGACAGGCCAACACCTACGAGCAGTACTTC. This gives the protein CATHGQANTYEQYF.

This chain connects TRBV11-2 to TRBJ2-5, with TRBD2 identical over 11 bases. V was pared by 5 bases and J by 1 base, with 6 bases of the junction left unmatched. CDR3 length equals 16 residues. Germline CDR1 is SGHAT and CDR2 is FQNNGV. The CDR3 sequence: CASSLRLAGFQETQYF. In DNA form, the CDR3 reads TGTGCCAGCAGCCTCAGACTAGCGGGGTTCCAAGAGACCCAGTACTTC.

Here the CDR3 reads CASSPGTGGYTDTQYF. The CDR3 bases are TGCGCCAGCAGCCCCGGGACAGGGGGATACACAGATACGCAGTATTTT. The rearrangement uses TRBV5-1 and TRBJ2-3, with TRBD1 identical over 11 bases. V was clipped by 4 bases and J by 2 bases; unmatched bases: 6. The CDR3 spans 16 residues. Germline CDR1 SGHRS, CDR2 YFSETQ.

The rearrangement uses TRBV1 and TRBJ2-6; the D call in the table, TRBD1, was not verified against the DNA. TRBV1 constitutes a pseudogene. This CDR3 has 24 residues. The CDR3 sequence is CTSSQDMFQGDRLRRRAGANVLTF. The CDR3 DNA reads TGCACCAGCAGCCAAGATATGTTCCAGGGGGACAGACTAAGAAGGAGAGCTGGGGCCAACGTCCTGACTTTC.

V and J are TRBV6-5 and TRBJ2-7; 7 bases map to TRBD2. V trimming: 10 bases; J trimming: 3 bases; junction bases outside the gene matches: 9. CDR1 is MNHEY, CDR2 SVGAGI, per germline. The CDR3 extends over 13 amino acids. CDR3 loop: CATRGTGGYEQYF. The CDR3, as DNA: TGTGCCACCCGAGGGACGGGAGGCTACGAGCAGTACTTC.

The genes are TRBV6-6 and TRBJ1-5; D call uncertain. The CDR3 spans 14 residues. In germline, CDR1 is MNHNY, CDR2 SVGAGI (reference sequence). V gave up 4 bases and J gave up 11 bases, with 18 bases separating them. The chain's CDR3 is CASSWAATSPTQHF. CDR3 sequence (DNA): TGTGCCAGCAGTTGGGCCGCAACCTCCCCGACCCAGCATTTT.

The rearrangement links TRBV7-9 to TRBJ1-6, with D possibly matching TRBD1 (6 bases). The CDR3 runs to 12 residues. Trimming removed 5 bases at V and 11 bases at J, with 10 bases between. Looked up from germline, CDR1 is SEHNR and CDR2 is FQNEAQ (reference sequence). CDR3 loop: CASSQDRTPLHF. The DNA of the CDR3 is TGTGCCAGCAGCCAGGACAGAACACCCCTCCACTTT.

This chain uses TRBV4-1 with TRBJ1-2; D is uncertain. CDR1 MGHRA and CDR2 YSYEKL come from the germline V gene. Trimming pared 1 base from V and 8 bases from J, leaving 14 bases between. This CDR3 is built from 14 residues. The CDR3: CASSQGLGSRGYTF. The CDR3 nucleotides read TGCGCCAGCAGCCAAGGTTTAGGATCTCGGGGCTACACCTTC.

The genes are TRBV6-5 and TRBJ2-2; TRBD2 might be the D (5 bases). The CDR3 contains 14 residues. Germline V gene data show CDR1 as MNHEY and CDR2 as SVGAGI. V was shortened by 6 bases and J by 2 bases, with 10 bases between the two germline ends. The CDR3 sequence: CASSRRVNTGELFF. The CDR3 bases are TGTGCCAGCAGCCGGCGGGTCAACACCGGGGAGCTGTTTTTT.

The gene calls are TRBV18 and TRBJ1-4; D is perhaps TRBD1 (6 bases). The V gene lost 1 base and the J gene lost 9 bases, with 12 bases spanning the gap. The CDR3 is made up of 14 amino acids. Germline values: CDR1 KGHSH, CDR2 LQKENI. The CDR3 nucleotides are TGTGCCAGCTCACCACAGGGGGTATACAAAAAACTGTTTTTT. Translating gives CASSPQGVYKKLFF.

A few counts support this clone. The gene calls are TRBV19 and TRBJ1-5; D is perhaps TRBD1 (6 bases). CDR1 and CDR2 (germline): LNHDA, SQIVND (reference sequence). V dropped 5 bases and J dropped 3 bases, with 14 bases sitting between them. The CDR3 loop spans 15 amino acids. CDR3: CASSSGVLLNQPQHF. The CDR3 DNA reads TGTGCCAGTAGTTCAGGGGTTCTTCTCAATCAGCCCCAGCATTTT.

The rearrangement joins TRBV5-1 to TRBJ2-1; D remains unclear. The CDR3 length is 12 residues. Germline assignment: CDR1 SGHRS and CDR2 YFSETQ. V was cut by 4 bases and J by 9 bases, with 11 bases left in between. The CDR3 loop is CASSPVVGEQFF. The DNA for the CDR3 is TGCGCCAGCAGCCCCGTAGTTGGTGAGCAGTTCTTC.

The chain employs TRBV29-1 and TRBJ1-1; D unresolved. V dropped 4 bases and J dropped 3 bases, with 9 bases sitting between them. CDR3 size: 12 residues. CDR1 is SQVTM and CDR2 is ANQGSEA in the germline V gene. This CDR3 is CSVVGSYTEAFF. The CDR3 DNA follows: TGCAGCGTTGTTGGCAGTTACACTGAAGCTTTCTTT.

CDR3 region: CASSLEQKHSPLHF. As DNA, the CDR3 is TGCGCCAGCAGCTTGGAACAGAAACATTCACCCCTCCACTTT. This chain connects TRBV5-1 to TRBJ1-6, with D uncertain. The CDR3 totals 14 residues. The germline gives CDR1 SGHRS, CDR2 YFSETQ. The germline V and J ends were trimmed by 0 bases and 8 bases, with 9 bases remaining between them.